This TCR beta chain emerged from a study of beta chain features in type 1 diabetes. Study-wide context: Examination spanned about 110 million sorted cells from all samples. Study results and caveats: Type 1 diabetes patients had VDJ junctions that carried fewer insertions and more deletions. With patients and controls alike, PCR might favor shorter templates to an equal degree. Researchers report that Type 1 diabetes patients had moderately but significantly shorter TCRB CDR3s across all four CD4+ subsets.

As for this clone: The antigen is undetermined.

V dropped 2 bases and J dropped 7 bases, with 16 bases sitting between them. Germline V gene sequence: CDR1 GTSNPN, CDR2 SVGIG (reference sequence). This CDR3 region has 14 residues. The isolated RNA, all of it, was reverse transcribed, so expressed TCRB transcripts were what got sequenced. Assay: immunoSEQ multiplex PCR; the TCRdb copy retains only in-frame clones and omits some. The data hold 400,000 to 550,000 clones, with about 10% observed a single time. Material: naive CD4+ T cells from blood. The rearrangement uses TRBV30 and TRBJ2-3; D is unresolved. The clonotype was recovered from a woman aged 18-30 years in good health. The CDR3 here is CAWSRPATNHTQYF. Here the CDR3 DNA reads TGTGCCTGGAGTCGCCCGGCTACTAATCATACGCAGTATTTT.